This is a list of T cell receptor beta chains from one sample in a study of spatial heterogeneity in lung cancer. TCRdb fed the 5' RACE reads into MiXCR, producing one record per CDR3 protein. This sample yields approximately 9,600 distinct CDR3 sequences, of which roughly 5.5% are seen a single time; around a quarter belongs to the top ten. The specimen was lung tumor tissue, collected at surgery. The receptors originated from a female donor with early-stage non-small cell lung cancer. Both conserved end residues are part of each CDR3. Each record gives: clone size, J gene, V gene, D gene, CDR3 DNA, CDR3 protein. The D gene is left open where the match is weak. Expanded clones are given a class, and other clones once, few, many or no size at all.

clone size: medium-sized
J gene: TRBJ2-3
V gene: TRBV20-1
D gene: .
CDR3 DNA: TGCAGTGCTAGCAAAGCGGGCACAGATACGCAGTATTTT
CDR3 protein: CSASKAGTDTQYF

clone size: .
J gene: TRBJ2-7
V gene: TRBV9
D gene: TRBD1
CDR3 DNA: TGTGCCAGCAGCGTAACCCCCTTACAGGGGGCCGTGCAGTACTTC
CDR3 protein: CASSVTPLQGAVQYF

clone size: many
J gene: TRBJ2-1
V gene: TRBV11-2
D gene: TRBD2
CDR3 DNA: TGTGCCAGCAGCTTAGGCGGGGGATACTACAATGAGCAGTTCTTC
CDR3 protein: CASSLGGGYYNEQFF

clone size: many
J gene: TRBJ2-1
V gene: TRBV10-3
D gene: .
CDR3 DNA: TGTGCCATCAGTGAGTCGGACGGGGGCTCCAATGAGCAGTTCTTC
CDR3 protein: CAISESDGGSNEQFF

clone size: many
J gene: TRBJ2-1
V gene: TRBV5-1
D gene: TRBD2
CDR3 DNA: TGCGCCAGCAGCACCCTAGCGGGTAACAATGAGCAGTTCTTC
CDR3 protein: CASSTLAGNNEQFF

clone size: many
J gene: TRBJ2-3
V gene: TRBV29-1
D gene: TRBD2
CDR3 DNA: TGCAGCGTTGATGGGCTAGCGGTCCTTGAAGATACGCAGTATTTT
CDR3 protein: CSVDGLAVLEDTQYF

clone size: medium-sized
J gene: TRBJ2-5
V gene: TRBV11-1
D gene: .
CDR3 DNA: TGTGCCAGCAGCTTGATCTCCAGTCAAGAGACCCAGTACTTC
CDR3 protein: CASSLISSQETQYF

clone size: medium-sized
J gene: TRBJ2-3
V gene: TRBV7-3
D gene: .
CDR3 DNA: TGTGCCAGCAGCTTAACAGGGGGGGAGGCAGATACGCAGTATTTT
CDR3 protein: CASSLTGGEADTQYF

clone size: medium-sized
J gene: TRBJ1-2
V gene: TRBV5-4
D gene: TRBD1
CDR3 DNA: TGTGCCAGCAGCCTGGGACAGGACTATGGCTACACCTTC
CDR3 protein: CASSLGQDYGYTF

clone size: medium-sized
J gene: TRBJ2-6
V gene: TRBV19
D gene: .
CDR3 DNA: TGTGCCAGTAGTATTCAGCAGGGTCCGGCCGGGGCCAACGTCCTGACTTTC
CDR3 protein: CASSIQQGPAGANVLTF

clone size: many
J gene: TRBJ1-1
V gene: TRBV6-6
D gene: .
CDR3 DNA: TGTGCCATTCGGGCCCAGGAGGACACTGAAGCTTTCTTT
CDR3 protein: CAIRAQEDTEAFF

clone size: few
J gene: TRBJ2-1
V gene: TRBV15
D gene: .
CDR3 DNA: TGTGCCACCAGCAGAGTACAAACTGAGCAGTTCTTC
CDR3 protein: CATSRVQTEQFF

clone size: many
J gene: TRBJ1-2
V gene: TRBV5-1
D gene: .
CDR3 DNA: TGCGCCAGCAGCGAGTCTAGGGAGGCCTCTAACTATGGCTACACCTTC
CDR3 protein: CASSESREASNYGYTF

clone size: medium-sized
J gene: TRBJ1-1
V gene: TRBV18
D gene: TRBD1
CDR3 DNA: TGTGCCAGCTCACCGCGGCAGGGGGACACTGAAGCTTTCTTT
CDR3 protein: CASSPRQGDTEAFF

clone size: large
J gene: TRBJ2-7
V gene: TRBV7-8
D gene: .
CDR3 DNA: TGTGCCAGCAGGGGCGGCTACGAGCAGTACTTC
CDR3 protein: CASRGGYEQYF

clone size: many
J gene: TRBJ1-6
V gene: TRBV5-1
D gene: .
CDR3 DNA: TGCGCCAGCAGCTTGGAACCCGAGAATTCACCCCTCCACTTT
CDR3 protein: CASSLEPENSPLHF

clone size: .
J gene: TRBJ2-5
V gene: TRBV5-4
D gene: .
CDR3 DNA: TGTGCCAGCAGCTTGTCAGTAGAAGAGACCCAGTACTTC
CDR3 protein: CASSLSVEETQYF

clone size: many
J gene: TRBJ2-5
V gene: TRBV20-1
D gene: .
CDR3 DNA: TGCAGTGCTAGGGACTGGGAACAAGAGACCCAGTACTTC
CDR3 protein: CSARDWEQETQYF

clone size: many
J gene: TRBJ2-1
V gene: TRBV10-2
D gene: TRBD1
CDR3 DNA: TGCGCCAGCAGTGCACAGGGGTACAATGAGCAGTTCTTC
CDR3 protein: CASSAQGYNEQFF

clone size: .
J gene: TRBJ1-3
V gene: TRBV7-2
D gene: .
CDR3 DNA: TGTGCCAGCAGCCGAAGGGACTGGGCAAGCTCCGGAAACACCATATATTTT
CDR3 protein: CASSRRDWASSGNTIYF

clone size: few
J gene: TRBJ2-1
V gene: TRBV7-2
D gene: .
CDR3 DNA: TGTGCCAGCAGCTTCAGCTTAAGCTCCTACAATGAGCAGTTCTTC
CDR3 protein: CASSFSLSSYNEQFF

clone size: many
J gene: TRBJ1-5
V gene: TRBV20-1
D gene: .
CDR3 DNA: TGCAGTGCCGCACCGGACGGTCAGTGGCAGCCCCAGCATTTT
CDR3 protein: CSAAPDGQWQPQHF

clone size: many
J gene: TRBJ2-1
V gene: TRBV5-1
D gene: .
CDR3 DNA: TGCGCCAGCAGCCGGGATCCAAGCTACAATGAGCAGTTCTTC
CDR3 protein: CASSRDPSYNEQFF

clone size: medium-sized
J gene: TRBJ1-1
V gene: TRBV25-1
D gene: .
CDR3 DNA: TGTGCCAGCAGTTATGCGAACACTGAAGCTTTCTTT
CDR3 protein: CASSYANTEAFF

clone size: many
J gene: TRBJ2-2
V gene: TRBV7-3
D gene: TRBD1
CDR3 DNA: TGTGCCAGCAGGGCAGGGGGAACCGGGGAGCTGTTTTTT
CDR3 protein: CASRAGGTGELFF

clone size: many
J gene: TRBJ2-1
V gene: TRBV9
D gene: TRBD1
CDR3 DNA: TGTGCCAGCAGCCGGACAGGGATCACTGAGCAGTTCTTC
CDR3 protein: CASSRTGITEQFF